One TCR beta chain is described in this entry. Its antigen is not identified. Generated by immunoSEQ multiplex PCR, the TCRdb table keeps only in-frame clones and is missing some. The table includes some 17,000 clones, almost 70% detected once. Germline loops: CDR1 MNHEY, CDR2 SVGAGI. The CDR3 spans 16 residues. V lost 2 bases, J lost 3 bases, and 13 bases lay in between. These data are taken from a study of vaccination effects on CD4 cells after COVID-19. The overall study: After the second dose, samples were taken at median day 72.

Study-wide results and limits: In the late period after vaccination, infection- and vaccine-induced clones contracted markedly.

In the ViraFEST assay, antigen-specific CD4+ clonotypes were identified by expansion after peptide-pool stimulation. When less than 12 days of culture had elapsed, CD4+ T cells were isolated. The cohort was immunized with two doses of either the BNT162b2 or mRNA-1273 vaccine. Having tested negative for nucleocapsid antibodies, the vaccine recipients showed no prior SARS-CoV-2 infection. Sample: CD4+ T cells from PBMCs cultured with SARS-CoV-2 spike peptides, taken after COVID-19 vaccination. The TCR comes from a human donor who received a COVID-19 vaccine. The chain couples TRBV6-5 to TRBJ1-4; D not certain. In DNA, the CDR3 is TGTGCCAGCAGTTACGGCCTGCGAGGACCTAATGAAAAACTGTTTTTT. Encoded protein: CASSYGLRGPNEKLFF.